This TCR beta chain is from a study of blood T cell repertoires in COVID-19. In the study overall: Sites in the United States, Italy and Spain provided acute and convalescent COVID-19 samples. The analysed material was cDNA or gDNA that came from T cells, B-cell-depleted T cells, or PBMCs.

From germline, CDR1 is SGHTA and CDR2 FQGNSA. The CDR3 has 14 residues. V lost 1 base and J 10 bases, leaving 11 bases between the germline ends. Authors' processing steps: Estimation of nucleated cell counts was performed using reference gene primer amplification. Some clones are missing from TCRdb's copy, which holds only in-frame ones; the method was immunoSEQ multiplex PCR. Clonal size and the V and J genes are those of that table, whereas D and trimming came from the DNA. The repertoire holds over 130,000 clones, approximately 85% seen once, with less than 3% in the top ten. This TCR was sampled from a man between 50 and 59 years old with acute or convalescent COVID-19. The chain couples TRBV7-2 to TRBJ1-6; D gene uncertain. Material for sequencing was peripheral blood. The CDR3 sequence is CASSLESVRSPLHF. The CDR3 coding sequence is TGTGCCAGCAGCTTAGAGTCTGTCAGGTCACCCCTCCACTTT.